This entry lists 2 T cell receptor beta chains sequenced from one sample in a study of cytomegalovirus exposure and HLA in healthy donors. The PCR made use of 60 Vbeta and 13 Jbeta primers. Produced via immunoSEQ multiplex PCR; TCRdb's table is partial and in-frame only. Here the sample spans fewer than 200,000 clones, around 81% being singletons. Sequences were obtained from PBMCs. The receptors here all came from a woman aged 45-65 years in good health and CMV-seronegative.

The chain combines TRBV7-2 with TRBJ2-2; TRBD1 is a possible D gene (5 bases). CDR1 SGHTA and CDR2 FQGNSA come from the germline V gene. This CDR3 is 12 amino acids long. The V end was cut by 6 bases, the J end by 8 bases, with 10 bases between. This CDR3 is CASRGPVGELFF. CDR3 nucleotides: TGTGCCAGCAGGGGGCCGGTTGGGGAGCTGTTTTTT.

The rearrangement uses TRBV7-8 and TRBJ1-1; D is unclear. CDR3 length: 15 residues. The V end was cut by 0 bases, the J end by 1 base, with 9 bases between. In germline, CDR1 is SGHVS, CDR2 FQNEAQ. The CDR3 protein is CASSLAAQKNTEAFF. The CDR3 nucleotides are TGTGCCAGCAGCTTAGCGGCACAGAAGAACACTGAAGCTTTCTTT.